A single sample is the source of the 8 T cell receptor beta chains below, sequenced in a study of cytomegalovirus exposure and HLA in healthy donors. The PCR made use of 60 Vbeta and 13 Jbeta primers. Libraries were prepared by immunoSEQ multiplex PCR; TCRdb keeps only in-frame clonotypes and omits some of them. The sample has roughly 120,000 clones, 77% seen once. The specimen sequenced was PBMCs. All receptors derive from a middle-aged woman in good health and CMV-seropositive.

This clone was seen only a few times. The chain links TRBV6-1 to TRBJ1-3; D is unresolved. Germline V gene sequence: CDR1 MNHNS, CDR2 SASEGT. V lost 1 base, J lost 0 bases, and 19 bases lay in between. This CDR3 comprises 19 residues. As DNA, the CDR3 is TGTGCCAGCAGTGAAGAGGATTGGGTCCTCCTAGTCTCTGGAAACACCATATATTTT. It specifies CASSEEDWVLLVSGNTIYF.

This clone came up once. The chain joins TRBV7-9 to TRBJ2-7; no clear D gene. CDR3 length: 12 amino acids. CDR1 SEHNR and CDR2 FQNEAQ come from the germline V gene (reference sequence). V was trimmed by 5 bases and J by 9 bases, leaving 14 bases between them. The CDR3 loop reads CASSPSNAGQYF. The CDR3 nucleotides read TGTGCCAGCAGCCCCTCGAATGCCGGGCAGTACTTC.

This clone has more than one count but fewer than ten. CDR3 in amino acids: CASSLPGGETQYF. CDR3 coding DNA: TGTGCCAGCAGCTTGCCAGGGGGGGAGACCCAGTACTTC. The V gene is TRBV5-6, the J gene TRBJ2-5; possible D gene TRBD1, 7 bases. Germline V gene sequence: CDR1 SGHDT, CDR2 YYEEEE. This CDR3 region has 13 residues. Trimming removed 1 base from V and 5 bases from J, with 9 bases in between.

The chain joins TRBV28 to TRBJ1-5; TRBD1 matches at 8 bases. Germline V gene lookup returns CDR1 MDHEN and CDR2 SYDVKM. The junction had 10 bases not matched to a gene; V was cut back by 3 bases and J by 6 bases. This CDR3 has 16 residues. In DNA, the CDR3 is TGTGCCAGCAGTTTCCCCGGACAGGGATTAAGTCAGCCCCAGCATTTT. Its protein product is CASSFPGQGLSQPQHF.

The chain has TRBV11-2 and TRBJ2-1; 7 bases map to TRBD2. After removal of 3 bases from V and 3 bases from J, the junction contained 11 bases not matched to a gene. The CDR3 runs 17 residues. Germline CDR1 and CDR2: SGHAT and FQNNGV. CDR3 in DNA: TGTGCCAGCAGCTTCTTGGAGGGGAGGGCCCTCTACAATGAGCAGTTCTTC. Translated, it gives CASSFLEGRALYNEQFF.

This chain links TRBV7-8 with TRBJ2-7, with TRBD2 matching 9 bases. The length of the CDR3 is 16 residues. Germline trimming cut 5 bases from V and 2 bases from J; bases unmatched to any gene: 10. Looked up from germline, CDR1 is SGHVS and CDR2 is FQNEAQ. The DNA of the CDR3 is TGTGCCAGCAGCATTATGGGTGGCGGGAGGGCCTACGAGCAGTACTTC. It specifies CASSIMGGGRAYEQYF.

CDR3 residues: CASRVQGGSSNTEAFF. The CDR3 DNA sequence: TGTGCCAGTAGGGTACAGGGGGGATCAAGTAACACTGAAGCTTTCTTT. This chain connects TRBV19 to TRBJ1-1; 8 positions agree with TRBD1. Germline V gives CDR1 LNHDA, CDR2 SQIVND (reference sequence). CDR3 size: 16 residues. The J segment lost 2 bases and the V segment lost 6 bases, leaving 11 bases of the junction unmatched. The variable domain in full, with the rest retrieved from reference TRBV19 and TRBJ1-1, is DGGITQSPKYLFRKEGQNVTLSCEQNLNHDAMYWYRQDPGQGLRLIYYSQIVNDFQKGDIAEGYSVSREKKESFPLTVTSAQKNPTAFYLCASRVQGGSSNTEAFFGQGTRLTVV.

The rearrangement uses TRBV27 and TRBJ2-1; 11 bases line up with TRBD2. CDR3 length: 16 residues. The germline CDR1 and CDR2 sequences are MNHEY and SMNVEV (reference sequence). V lost 1 base to trimming and J lost 6 bases; unmatched junction nucleotides: 5. The CDR3 is CASSLWSLAGGNEQFF. CDR3 coding DNA: TGTGCCAGCAGTTTATGGTCTCTAGCGGGGGGCAATGAGCAGTTCTTC.